The 9 T cell receptor beta chains listed next were all sequenced from one sample in a study of T cell responses to AZD1222 COVID-19 vaccine. Measured with immunoSEQ multiplex PCR; TCRdb has only the in-frame clones, and not every one. The data show about 94,000 clones, around 87% seen once. Sequencing was performed on peripheral blood, taken on day 0 of AZD1222 vaccination. The receptors shown here come from an adult in good health.

The V gene is TRBV9, the J gene TRBJ2-5; TRBD2 might be the D (7 bases). CDR3 length equals 15 residues. The V end lost 0 bases, the J end lost 5 bases, and 14 bases lay between the germline ends. From germline, CDR1 is SGDLS and CDR2 YYNGEE. The CDR3 DNA is TGTGCCAGCAGCGTAGCCGGGGGGCGGCGGGAGACCCAGTACTTC. Protein sequence: CASSVAGGRRETQYF.

This chain uses TRBV7-6 with TRBJ1-4, with TRBD1 matching 8 bases. The CDR3 is 14 amino acids. The germline V gene encodes CDR1 SGHVS and CDR2 FNYEAQ. Trimming cost V 3 bases and J 8 bases; bases outside gene matches: 5. In DNA, the CDR3 is TGTGCCAGCAGCTTGGGCAGGGGGCACGAAAAACTGTTTTTT. Translation: CASSLGRGHEKLFF.

The chain links TRBV19 to TRBJ1-5; D is perhaps TRBD1 (6 bases). CDR1 and CDR2 from the germline V gene are LNHDA and SQIVND (reference sequence). This CDR3 has 16 residues. The V and J ends lost 3 bases and 2 bases respectively, with 14 bases between them. This chain's CDR3 is CASSMTGGLGNQPQHF. The CDR3 nucleotides read TGTGCCAGTAGTATGACGGGGGGCCTCGGCAATCAGCCCCAGCATTTT.

This rearrangement joins TRBV4-3 to TRBJ1-4, with a weak D call TRBD1 (5 bases). The CDR3 has 16 residues. With 0 bases removed from V and 10 bases from J, the gap between germline ends came to 18 bases. CDR1 and CDR2 (germline): LGHNA, YSLEER. The CDR3 nucleotides read TGCGCCAGCAGCCAAGAGAGGGAGTGGGGGTCCGGAAAACTGTTTTTT. This codes for CASSQEREWGSGKLFF.

This chain joins TRBV5-1 and TRBJ2-5, with a tentative D call TRBD1 (6 bases). Germline values: CDR1 SGHRS, CDR2 YFSETQ. V gave up 2 bases and J gave up 4 bases, with 21 bases separating them. The CDR3 is 17 residues long. DNA of the CDR3: TGCGCCAGCAGCTTCTCTCTCGAGGGGGTAAGGCGAGAGACCCAGTACTTC. Residues: CASSFSLEGVRRETQYF.

In DNA form, the CDR3 reads TGTGCCAGTAGTATCCTTCCCGACAAGCCCCAGCATTTT. This gives the protein CASSILPDKPQHF. The genes are TRBV19 and TRBJ1-5; D gene unclear. Trimming removed 3 bases from V and 8 bases from J, with 11 bases in between. In germline, CDR1 is LNHDA, CDR2 SQIVND (reference sequence). This CDR3 comprises 13 residues.

This chain uses TRBV5-3 with TRBJ2-5; unclear D gene. TRBV5-3 falls under the ORF class, with uncertain function. V was clipped by 4 bases and J by 2 bases, with 12 bases between them. This CDR3 is 14 amino acids long. CDR3 sequence reads: CARSPRWAQETQYF. CDR3 nucleotide sequence: TGTGCCAGAAGCCCCCGGTGGGCACAAGAGACCCAGTACTTC.

The count of this clone is one. The chain has TRBV6-4 and TRBJ2-2, with D possibly TRBD1 on 6 matching bases. V lost 5 bases to trimming and J lost 0 bases, with 25 bases between them. Germline values: CDR1 MRHNA, CDR2 SNTAGT. This CDR3 has 20 amino acids. Here the CDR3 DNA reads TGTGCCAGCAGTTCCCCGACCCCCTTACCCGGGACACCGAACACCGGGGAGCTGTTTTTT. Its protein is CASSSPTPLPGTPNTGELFF.

The J gene is TRBJ2-3, the V gene TRBV11-1; a weak D match, TRBD2 (6 bases). Germline V gene data show CDR1 as SGHAT and CDR2 as FQDESV (reference sequence). V lost 3 bases and J lost 4, with 17 bases in between. The CDR3 consists of 16 residues. The CDR3 nucleotides read TGTGCCAGCAGCTTCCCGCGGGGTGGGGCCCCAGATACGCAGTATTTT. Translating gives CASSFPRGGAPDTQYF.